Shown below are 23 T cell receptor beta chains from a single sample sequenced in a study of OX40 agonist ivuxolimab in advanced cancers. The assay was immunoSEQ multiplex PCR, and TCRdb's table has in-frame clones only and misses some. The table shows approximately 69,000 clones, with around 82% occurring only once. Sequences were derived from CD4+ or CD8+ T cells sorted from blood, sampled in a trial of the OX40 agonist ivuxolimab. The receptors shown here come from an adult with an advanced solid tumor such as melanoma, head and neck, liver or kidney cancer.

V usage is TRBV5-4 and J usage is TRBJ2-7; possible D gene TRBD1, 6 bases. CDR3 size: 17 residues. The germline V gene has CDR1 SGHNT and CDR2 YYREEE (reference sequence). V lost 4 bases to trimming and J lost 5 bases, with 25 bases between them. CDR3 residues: CASSPYRDYRVPHEQYF. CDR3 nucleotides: TGTGCCAGCAGCCCCTATCGGGATTACAGGGTTCCACACGAGCAGTACTTC.

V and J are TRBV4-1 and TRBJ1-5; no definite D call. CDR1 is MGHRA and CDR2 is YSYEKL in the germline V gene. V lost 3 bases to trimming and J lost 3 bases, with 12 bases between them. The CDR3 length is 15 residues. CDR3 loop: CASSHSGGFNQPQHF. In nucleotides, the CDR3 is TGCGCCAGCAGCCATTCAGGCGGCTTCAATCAGCCCCAGCATTTT.

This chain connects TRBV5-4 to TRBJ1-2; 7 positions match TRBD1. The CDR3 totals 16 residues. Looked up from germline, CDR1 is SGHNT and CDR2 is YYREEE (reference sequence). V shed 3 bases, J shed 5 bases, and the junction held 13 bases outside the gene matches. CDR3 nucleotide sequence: TGTGCCAGCAGCTGGGGAAGACAGGGAACAGAATATGGCTACACCTTC. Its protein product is CASSWGRQGTEYGYTF.

The CDR3, as DNA: TGTGCCAGCAGCTTATGGGGCGAGCCTGAAGCTTTCTTT. This encodes CASSLWGEPEAFF. The rearrangement links TRBV7-9 to TRBJ1-1, with D perhaps TRBD1 (5 bases). CDR1 and CDR2 (germline): SEHNR, FQNEAQ (reference sequence). CDR3 size: 13 residues. The ends were cut back, 2 bases at V and 6 bases at J, with 10 bases in the middle.

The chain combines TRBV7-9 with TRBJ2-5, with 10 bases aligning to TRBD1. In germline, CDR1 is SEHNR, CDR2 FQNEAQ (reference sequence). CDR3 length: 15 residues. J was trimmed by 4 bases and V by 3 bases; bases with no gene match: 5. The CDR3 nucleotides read TGTGCCAGCAGCTTCATGACAGGGGGCGCAGAGACCCAGTACTTC. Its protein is CASSFMTGGAETQYF.

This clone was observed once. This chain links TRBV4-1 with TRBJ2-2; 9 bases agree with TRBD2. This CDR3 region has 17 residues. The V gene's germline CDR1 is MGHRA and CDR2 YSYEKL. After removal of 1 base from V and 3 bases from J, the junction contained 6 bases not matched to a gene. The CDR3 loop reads CASSQGPSGKYTGELFF. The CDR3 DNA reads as TGCGCCAGCAGCCAAGGTCCTAGCGGGAAATACACCGGGGAGCTGTTTTTT.

The CDR3 reads CAILTSVEGYTF. In nucleotides, the CDR3 is TGTGCCATCCTGACATCGGTAGAGGGCTACACCTTC. V is TRBV2 and J is TRBJ1-2; no reliable D call. The CDR3 sequence is 12 residues long. The germline V gene has CDR1 SNHLY and CDR2 FYNNEI. The V end was cut by 10 bases, the J end by 8 bases, with 17 bases between.

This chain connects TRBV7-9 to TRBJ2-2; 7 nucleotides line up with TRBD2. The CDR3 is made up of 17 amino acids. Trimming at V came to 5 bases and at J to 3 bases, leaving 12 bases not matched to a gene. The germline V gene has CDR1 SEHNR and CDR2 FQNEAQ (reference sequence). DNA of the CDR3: TGTGCCAGCAGCCCCAAGGGCCCGGGGGGAGACACCGGGGAGCTGTTTTTT. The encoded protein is CASSPKGPGGDTGELFF.

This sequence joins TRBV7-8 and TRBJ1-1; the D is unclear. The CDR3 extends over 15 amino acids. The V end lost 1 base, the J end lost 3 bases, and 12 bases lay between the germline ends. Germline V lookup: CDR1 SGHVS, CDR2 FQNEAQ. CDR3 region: CASSLGAGGYTEAFF. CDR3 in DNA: TGTGCCAGCAGCTTAGGAGCCGGCGGGTACACTGAAGCTTTCTTT.

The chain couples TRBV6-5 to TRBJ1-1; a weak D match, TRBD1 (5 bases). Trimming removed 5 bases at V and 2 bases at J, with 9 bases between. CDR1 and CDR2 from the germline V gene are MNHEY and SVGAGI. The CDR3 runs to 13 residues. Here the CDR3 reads CASSRDPNTEAFF. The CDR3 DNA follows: TGTGCCAGCAGTCGGGACCCAAACACTGAAGCTTTCTTT.

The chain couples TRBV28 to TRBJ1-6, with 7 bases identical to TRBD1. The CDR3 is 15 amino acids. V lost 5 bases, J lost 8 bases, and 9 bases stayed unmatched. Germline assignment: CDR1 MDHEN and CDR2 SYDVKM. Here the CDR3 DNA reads TGTGCCAGCAGTGTCGACAGGGCGGATTATTCACCCCTCCACTTT. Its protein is CASSVDRADYSPLHF.

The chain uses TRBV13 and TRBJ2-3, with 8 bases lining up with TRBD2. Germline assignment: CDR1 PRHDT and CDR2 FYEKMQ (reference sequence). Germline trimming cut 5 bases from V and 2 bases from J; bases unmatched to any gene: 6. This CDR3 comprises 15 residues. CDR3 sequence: CASSARLANTDTQYF. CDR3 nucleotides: TGTGCCAGCAGCGCCCGACTAGCGAACACAGATACGCAGTATTTT.

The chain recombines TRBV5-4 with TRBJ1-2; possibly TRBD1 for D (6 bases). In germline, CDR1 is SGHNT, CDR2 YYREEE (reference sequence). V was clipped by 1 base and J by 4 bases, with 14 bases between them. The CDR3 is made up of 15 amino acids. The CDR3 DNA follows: TGTGCCAGCAGCTTGCGGCAGGGGCCCACCTATGGCTACACCTTC. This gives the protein CASSLRQGPTYGYTF.

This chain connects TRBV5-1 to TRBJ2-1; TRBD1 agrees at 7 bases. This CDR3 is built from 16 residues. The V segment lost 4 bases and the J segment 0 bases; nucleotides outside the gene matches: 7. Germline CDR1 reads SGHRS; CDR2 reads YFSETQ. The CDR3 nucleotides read TGCGCCAGCAGCCCGATACAGGGGCGCTCCTACAATGAGCAGTTCTTC. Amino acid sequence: CASSPIQGRSYNEQFF. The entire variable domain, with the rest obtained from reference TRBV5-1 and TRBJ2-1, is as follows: KAGVTQTPRYLIKTRGQQVTLSCSPISGHRSVSWYQQTPGQGLQFLFEYFSETQRNKGNFPGRFSGRQFSNSRSEMNVSTLELGDSALYLCASSPIQGRSYNEQFFGPGTRLTVL.

The CDR3 spells CASSFTEAFF. Here the CDR3 DNA reads TGTGCCAGCAGTTTTACTGAAGCTTTCTTT. The genes are TRBV28 and TRBJ1-1; D gene unclear. CDR1 is MDHEN and CDR2 is SYDVKM in the germline V gene. V was trimmed by 3 bases and J by 5 bases, leaving 1 base between them. There are 10 residues in the CDR3.

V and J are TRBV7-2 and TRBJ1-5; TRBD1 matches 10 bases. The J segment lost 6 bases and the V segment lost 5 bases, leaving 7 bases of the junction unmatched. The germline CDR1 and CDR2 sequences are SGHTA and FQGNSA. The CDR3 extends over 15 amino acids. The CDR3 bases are TGTGCCAGCAGCCACCGACAGGGGGCCAGTCAGCCCCAGCATTTT. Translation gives CASSHRQGASQPQHF.

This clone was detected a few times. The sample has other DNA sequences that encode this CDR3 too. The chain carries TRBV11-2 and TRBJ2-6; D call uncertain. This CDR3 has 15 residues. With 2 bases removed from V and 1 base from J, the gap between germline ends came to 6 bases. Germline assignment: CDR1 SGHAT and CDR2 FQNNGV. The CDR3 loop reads CASSLQVSGANVLTF. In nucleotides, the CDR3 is TGTGCCAGCAGCTTACAGGTATCTGGGGCCAACGTCCTGACTTTC.

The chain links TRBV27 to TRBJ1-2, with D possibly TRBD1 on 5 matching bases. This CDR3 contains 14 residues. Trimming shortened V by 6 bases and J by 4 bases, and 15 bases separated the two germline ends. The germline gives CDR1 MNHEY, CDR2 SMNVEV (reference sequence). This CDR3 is CASSLRAPGYGYTF. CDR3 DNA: TGTGCCAGCAGCCTCAGGGCCCCGGGCTATGGCTACACCTTC.

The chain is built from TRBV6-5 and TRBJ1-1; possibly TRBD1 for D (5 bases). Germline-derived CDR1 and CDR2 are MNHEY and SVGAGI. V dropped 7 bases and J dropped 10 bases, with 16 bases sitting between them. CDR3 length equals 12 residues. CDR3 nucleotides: TGTGCCAGCACCGACAGCTTTCAAGGAGCTTTCTTT. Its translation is CASTDSFQGAFF.

The CDR3 DNA sequence: TGTGCCAGCAGCTTAATAGGGGAGACTGAAGCTTTCTTT. Its translation: CASSLIGETEAFF. The genes are TRBV7-3 and TRBJ1-1; D might be TRBD1 (5 bases). The CDR3 spans 13 residues. Germline CDR1 reads SGHTA; CDR2 reads FQGTGA. V was clipped by 1 base and J by 5 bases, with 8 bases between them.

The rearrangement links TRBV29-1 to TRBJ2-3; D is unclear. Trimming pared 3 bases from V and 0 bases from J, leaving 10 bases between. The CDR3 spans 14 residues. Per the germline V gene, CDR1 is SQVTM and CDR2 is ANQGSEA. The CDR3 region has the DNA TGCAGCGTTGAGGATGGCTATAGCACAGATACGCAGTATTTT. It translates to CSVEDGYSTDTQYF.

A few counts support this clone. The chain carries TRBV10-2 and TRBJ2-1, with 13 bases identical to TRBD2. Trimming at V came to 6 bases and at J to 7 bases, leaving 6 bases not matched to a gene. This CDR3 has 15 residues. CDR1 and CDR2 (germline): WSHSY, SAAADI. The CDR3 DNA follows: TGCGCCAGCAGCGGACTAGCGGGAGTTAGTAATGAGCAGTTCTTC. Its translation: CASSGLAGVSNEQFF.

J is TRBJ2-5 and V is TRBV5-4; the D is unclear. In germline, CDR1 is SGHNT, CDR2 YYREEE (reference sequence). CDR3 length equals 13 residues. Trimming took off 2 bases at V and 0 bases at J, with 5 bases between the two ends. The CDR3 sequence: CASSFGNQETQYF. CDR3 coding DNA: TGTGCCAGCAGCTTTGGGAACCAAGAGACCCAGTACTTC.